These T cell receptor beta chains were read from a single sample in a study of shared clonotypes between healthy human individuals. Method: immunoSEQ multiplex PCR; TCRdb's copy keeps in-frame clones and lacks some. Seen here are 850,000 to 1,100,000 clones, approximately 77% observed once, and the top ten hold more than 0.85%. Sequencing was performed on memory CD4+ T cells from PBMCs. All receptors come from a young man in good health. Some clones in this sample may be carry-over from other donors' samples. CDR3s include the opening cysteine and the closing phenylalanine or tryptophan. The D gene is left open where the match is weak. A clone size is listed for some rows: how often the clone was seen (once, few, many), or a class if it is expanded.

size | J | length | V | D | CDR3 | DNA
. | TRBJ1-3 | 16 | TRBV19 | . | CASSTGTAVSGNTIYF | TGTGCCAGTAGTACAGGGACCGCCGTATCTGGAAACACCATATATTTT
. | TRBJ2-5 | 16 | TRBV30 | TRBD2 | CAWSVTSGRSWETQYF | TGTGCCTGGAGTGTAACTAGCGGGAGATCGTGGGAGACCCAGTACTTC
. | TRBJ1-1 | 12 | TRBV2 | . | CASRVENTEAFF | TGTGCCAGCAGGGTCGAGAACACTGAAGCTTTCTTT
. | TRBJ1-5 | 13 | TRBV30 | . | CAWSVRRELAQHF | TGTGCCTGGAGTGTCCGCAGGGAGTTAGCCCAGCATTTT
. | TRBJ2-1 | 15 | TRBV11-2 | TRBD1 | CASSLVGTGNDEQFF | TGTGCCAGCAGCTTAGTAGGGACAGGGAATGATGAGCAGTTCTTC
. | TRBJ1-5 | 12 | TRBV6-4 | . | CASSTTRQPQHF | TGTGCCAGCAGTACCACCCGTCAGCCCCAGCATTTT
. | TRBJ2-7 | 15 | TRBV15 | TRBD1 | CATSRERQGGYEQYF | TGTGCCACCAGCAGAGAGAGACAGGGGGGCTACGAGCAGTACTTC
. | TRBJ2-1 | 15 | TRBV7-2 | TRBD2 | CAATTREGQSGEQFF | TGTGCCGCTACGACGCGGGAGGGCCAATCAGGTGAGCAGTTCTTC
. | TRBJ2-6 | 17 | TRBV28 | . | CASSLLGGSSGANVLTF | TGTGCCAGCAGTTTATTGGGAGGCAGCTCTGGGGCCAACGTCCTGACTTTC
few | TRBJ1-1 | 12 | TRBV4-2 | . | CASSQAGYGAFF | TGTGCCAGCAGCCAAGCAGGGTACGGAGCTTTCTTT
. | TRBJ2-2 | 16 | TRBV18 | TRBD1 | CASSQQGALNTGELFF | TGTGCCAGCTCACAACAGGGGGCGCTTAACACCGGGGAGCTGTTTTTT
. | TRBJ1-5 | 14 | TRBV5-4 | TRBD1 | CASSLGTGGQPQHF | TGTGCCAGCAGCTTGGGGACAGGGGGTCAGCCCCAGCATTTT
. | TRBJ2-2 | 14 | TRBV27 | . | CASRRAGPPGELFF | TGTGCCAGCAGAAGGGCGGGGCCACCCGGGGAGCTGTTTTTT
. | TRBJ2-2 | 15 | TRBV6-6 | TRBD2 | CASKGLAGETGELFF | TGTGCCAGCAAGGGTCTAGCGGGAGAGACCGGGGAGCTGTTTTTT
. | TRBJ2-7 | 17 | TRBV28 | TRBD1 | CASSLGDWTGGYYEQYF | TGTGCCAGCAGTTTAGGCGATTGGACAGGGGGCTACTACGAGCAGTACTTC
. | TRBJ2-1 | 16 | TRBV9 | TRBD1 | CASSPRQGATYNEQFF | TGTGCCAGCAGCCCCCGACAGGGGGCTACCTACAATGAGCAGTTCTTC
. | TRBJ1-3 | 13 | TRBV7-3 | . | CASSISGGNTIYF | TGTGCCAGCAGCATCAGCGGAGGAAACACCATATATTTT
few | TRBJ2-7 | 14 | TRBV10-3 | TRBD2 | CAISTSGRVGEQYF | TGTGCCATCAGTACTAGCGGGAGAGTCGGCGAGCAGTACTTC
. | TRBJ2-5 | 17 | TRBV5-1 | TRBD2 | CASSFGTSSGQRETQYF | TGCGCCAGCAGCTTCGGAACCTCTAGCGGCCAGAGGGAGACCCAGTACTTC
. | TRBJ1-4 | 18 | TRBV28 | . | CASSTLTGGRGGNEKLFF | TGTGCCAGCAGTACCCTCACGGGGGGCAGAGGGGGGAATGAAAAACTGTTTTTT
once | TRBJ2-1 | 16 | TRBV2 | . | CASSQRGALSYNEQFF | TGTGCCAGCAGTCAAAGAGGGGCCTTATCCTACAATGAGCAGTTCTTC
. | TRBJ2-3 | 16 | TRBV19 | TRBD2 | CASSPRLAGGVDTQYF | TGTGCCAGTAGTCCACGACTAGCGGGAGGGGTAGATACGCAGTATTTT
. | TRBJ2-3 | 16 | TRBV9 | . | CASSVEAISTTDTQYF | TGTGCCAGCAGCGTAGAGGCCATTTCCACCACAGATACGCAGTATTTT
. | TRBJ2-3 | 15 | TRBV28 | . | CASSLGGAHKDTQYF | TGTGCCAGCAGTTTGGGCGGGGCCCACAAGGATACGCAGTATTTT
. | TRBJ1-4 | 13 | TRBV19 | . | CASRRQFNEKLFF | TGTGCCAGTAGGCGACAGTTTAATGAAAAACTGTTTTTT
. | TRBJ2-1 | 11 | TRBV20-1 | . | CSARSPEEQFF | TGCAGTGCTAGATCGCCAGAGGAGCAGTTCTTC
. | TRBJ2-7 | 14 | TRBV7-2 | TRBD1 | CASSFGTVSYEQYF | TGTGCCAGCAGTTTCGGGACAGTCTCCTACGAGCAGTACTTC
. | TRBJ2-1 | 13 | TRBV11-2 | TRBD2 | CASKSSGQNEQFF | TGTGCCAGCAAATCTAGCGGCCAAAATGAGCAGTTCTTC
. | TRBJ2-2 | 13 | TRBV5-4 | . | CASSHPSTGELFF | TGTGCCAGCAGCCATCCTTCGACCGGGGAGCTGTTTTTT
. | TRBJ2-1 | 16 | TRBV27 | . | CASSPYDSRAGNEQFF | TGTGCCAGCAGTCCGTACGACTCCCGAGCCGGCAATGAGCAGTTCTTC
. | TRBJ1-1 | 15 | TRBV7-8 | . | CASSLTSARNTEAFF | TGTGCCAGCAGCTTAACCAGTGCGAGGAACACTGAAGCTTTCTTT
. | TRBJ1-3 | 16 | TRBV6-6 | . | CASSYSRGSSGNTIYF | TGTGCCAGCAGTTACTCGAGAGGGTCCTCTGGAAACACCATATATTTT
. | TRBJ2-1 | 11 | TRBV29-1 | . | CSAEGHNEQFF | TGCAGCGCAGAAGGTCACAATGAGCAGTTCTTC
. | TRBJ1-5 | 15 | TRBV6-5 | . | CASSHNRDSNQPQHF | TGTGCCAGCAGCCATAACAGGGATAGCAATCAGCCCCAGCATTTT
. | TRBJ1-2 | 14 | TRBV28 | . | CASSSGTDLYGYTF | TGTGCCAGCAGTTCCGGGACGGACCTATATGGCTACACCTTC